Listed here is a single TCR beta chain. The antigen is unknown. With no exceptions, donors were healthy Caucasians. The data originate from a study of identical twins. Study-level findings and limits: Conclusions were based on cross-sectional statistical analysis, without following the same donors. Invariant MAIT and iNKT cells may have partly biased zero-insertion analyses.

Template switching added a universal primer site, and cDNA bore unique molecular identifiers. MiXCR was run by TCRdb on the 5' RACE reads, yielding one entry per CDR3 protein. The sample has around 370,000 distinct CDR3 sequences, roughly 9% seen once. The origin of this receptor is a woman aged 50 to 60 in good health. The sequenced material came from naive T cells sorted from blood.

CDR3 protein: CASTRGTSGANVLTF. The CDR3, as DNA: TGTGCCAGCACACGGGGGACTTCTGGGGCCAACGTCCTGACTTTC. The chain has TRBV7-6 and TRBJ2-6, with a possible D match to TRBD2 (6 bases). The ends were cut back, 7 bases at V and 1 base at J, with 11 bases in the middle. The CDR3 consists of 15 residues. Per the germline V gene, CDR1 is SGHVS and CDR2 is FNYEAQ.